These 17 T cell receptor beta chains share one sample of origin, sequenced in a study of shared clonotypes between healthy human individuals. The protocol was immunoSEQ multiplex PCR, while the TCRdb copy is restricted to in-frame clones and leaves out a portion. This sample carries 2 million to 2.5 million clones, 93% of them seen once, and the ten largest clones take about 0.39%. Sequencing used naive CD4+ T cells from PBMCs. Described subset: CD45RA+ positively selected. All receptors derive from a young man in good health. Some clones in this sample may be carry-over from other donors' samples.

Comment on this clone: Within the sample, other DNA sequences also encode this same CDR3. The chain has TRBV18 and TRBJ1-2; 8 bases agree with TRBD1. Germline values: CDR1 KGHSH, CDR2 LQKENI. V lost 2 bases, J lost 0 bases, and 2 bases stayed unmatched. The CDR3 totals 15 residues. In DNA, the CDR3 is TGTGCCAGCTCACCAGGACAGGGAGCTAACTATGGCTACACCTTC. This gives the protein CASSPGQGANYGYTF. Based on the CDR3 plus reference TRBV18 and TRBJ1-2, the full variable domain is NAGVMQNPRHLVRRRGQEARLRCSPMKGHSHVYWYRQLPEEGLKFMVYLQKENIIDESGMPKERFSAEFPKEGPSILRIQQVVRGDSAAYFCASSPGQGANYGYTFGSGTRLTVV.

The rearrangement uses TRBV29-1 and TRBJ2-2; 7 bases are shared with TRBD2. Germline CDR1 SQVTM, CDR2 ANQGSEA. This CDR3 is 12 amino acids long. V was pared by 4 bases and J by 4 bases, with 0 bases of the junction left unmatched. CDR3 sequence reads: CSVGEGTGELFF. DNA for the CDR3: TGCAGCGTTGGGGAGGGCACCGGGGAGCTGTTTTTT.

The J gene is TRBJ2-7, the V gene TRBV5-1; TRBD1 might be the D (6 bases). Trimming shortened V by 0 bases and J by 2 bases, and 9 bases separated the two germline ends. The CDR3 has 14 amino acids. Germline V gives CDR1 SGHRS, CDR2 YFSETQ. As DNA, the CDR3 is TGCGCCAGCAGCTTGGAGGCAGGGGCCTACGAGCAGTACTTC. Its protein is CASSLEAGAYEQYF.

The chain combines TRBV5-6 with TRBJ1-1; D is unresolved. The V end lost 1 base, the J end lost 3 bases, and 7 bases lay between the germline ends. CDR1 is SGHDT and CDR2 is YYEEEE in the germline V gene. CDR3 length: 13 amino acids. The CDR3 loop is CASSLSIYTEAFF. CDR3 coding DNA: TGTGCCAGCAGCTTGAGCATCTACACTGAAGCTTTCTTT.

On this clone: This specimen includes other DNA sequences encoding the same CDR3. V is TRBV6-5 and J is TRBJ2-7, with D possibly being TRBD1 or TRBD2 (5 bases each). The V end was cut by 5 bases, the J end by 4 bases, with 12 bases between. The CDR3 extends over 13 amino acids. Germline V gene lookup returns CDR1 MNHEY and CDR2 SVGAGI. CDR3 sequence: CASSPGTFYEQYF. For the CDR3, the DNA is TGTGCCAGCAGTCCCGGGACGTTTTACGAGCAGTACTTC.

The gene calls are TRBV18 and TRBJ2-7; tentative D call: TRBD2 (7 bases). CDR3 length: 13 residues. Germline loops: CDR1 KGHSH, CDR2 LQKENI. V lost 2 bases, J lost 6 bases, and 11 bases lay in between. The CDR3 reads CASSPKGEGEQYF. As DNA, the CDR3 is TGTGCCAGCTCACCAAAGGGGGAGGGCGAGCAGTACTTC.

The chain couples TRBV2 to TRBJ2-1; a possible D gene is TRBD1 (5 bases). The V gene lost 3 bases and the J gene lost 4 bases, with 10 bases spanning the gap. Germline V CDR1 and CDR2: SNHLY, FYNNEI. This CDR3 has 14 residues. The CDR3 spells CASSEQGVYNEQFF. The CDR3 DNA reads TGTGCCAGCAGTGAGCAAGGGGTTTACAATGAGCAGTTCTTC.

J is TRBJ2-3 and V is TRBV18; D possibly corresponds to TRBD1 (5 bases). The CDR3 spans 14 residues. CDR1 and CDR2 from the germline V gene are KGHSH and LQKENI. Trimming took 2 bases from V and 11 from J, leaving 17 bases between them. The CDR3 protein is CASSPLEIAGKQYF. CDR3 nucleotides: TGTGCCAGCTCACCATTGGAAATAGCAGGGAAGCAGTATTTT.

The chain couples TRBV15 to TRBJ2-3, with 9 positions matching TRBD1. CDR1 LNHNV and CDR2 YYDKDF come from the germline V gene (reference sequence). The V and J ends lost 3 bases and 1 base, in that order; junction bases with no gene match: 2. CDR3 length equals 15 residues. The CDR3 sequence: CATSSGQGRTDTQYF. Here the CDR3 DNA reads TGTGCCACCAGCAGCGGACAGGGGCGCACAGATACGCAGTATTTT.

This sequence joins TRBV14 and TRBJ2-5; D perhaps matches TRBD2 (6 bases). The CDR3 consists of 14 residues. The V end lost 5 bases, the J end lost 11 bases, and 21 bases lay between the germline ends. In germline, CDR1 is SGHDN, CDR2 FVKESK. The CDR3 bases are TGTGCCAGCAGCTTTGGACTACTCACACAGTTACAGTACTTC. It yields the protein CASSFGLLTQLQYF.

For this clone: This CDR3 is also generated by other DNA sequences in the sample. The rearrangement uses TRBV5-1 and TRBJ1-2, with 9 bases fitting TRBD1. Germline V gene lookup returns CDR1 SGHRS and CDR2 YFSETQ. The V and J ends lost 4 bases and 8 bases, in that order; junction bases with no gene match: 9. This CDR3 region has 14 residues. The CDR3 nucleotides read TGCGCCAGCAGCCCCGGGACAGGGAGCGGCGGCTACACCTTC. Protein sequence: CASSPGTGSGGYTF.

Only a few counts were recorded for this clone. The J gene is TRBJ1-2, the V gene TRBV15; D gene unclear. From germline, CDR1 is LNHNV and CDR2 YYDKDF (reference sequence). Trimming removed 0 bases at V and 0 bases at J, with 8 bases between. The CDR3 has 15 amino acids. The CDR3 sequence is CATSRDYQTNYGYTF. The CDR3 nucleotides are TGTGCCACCAGCAGAGATTACCAGACTAACTATGGCTACACCTTC.

The chain combines TRBV27 with TRBJ1-1; 7 nucleotides align to TRBD1. This CDR3 comprises 16 residues. CDR1 and CDR2 from the germline V gene are MNHEY and SMNVEV (reference sequence). J was trimmed by 8 bases and V by 6 bases; bases with no gene match: 18. The CDR3 nucleotides read TGTGCCAGCAGCTCCATAATCCAGACAGGGAGCGGGGAAGCTTTCTTT. As protein: CASSSIIQTGSGEAFF.

The chain recombines TRBV9 with TRBJ2-3; TRBD2 agrees at 12 bases. The CDR3 totals 19 residues. In germline, CDR1 is SGDLS, CDR2 YYNGEE. J was trimmed by 0 bases and V by 0 bases; bases with no gene match: 8. CDR3 DNA: TGTGCCAGCAGCGTAGGGTGGACTAGCGGGACCAAGAGCACAGATACGCAGTATTTT. It codes for CASSVGWTSGTKSTDTQYF.

This clone was observed once. The chain uses TRBV6-1 and TRBJ1-2, with TRBD1 identical over 9 bases. The V gene's germline CDR1 is MNHNS and CDR2 SASEGT. V shed 8 bases, J shed 4 bases, and the junction held 11 bases outside the gene matches. This CDR3 is 15 amino acids long. This chain's CDR3 is CASQSTGGHRYGYTF. Written as DNA, the CDR3 is TGTGCCAGCCAGTCGACAGGGGGTCATCGCTATGGCTACACCTTC.

V usage is TRBV28 and J usage is TRBJ1-3; TRBD1 matches at 8 bases. The junction had 2 bases not matched to a gene; V was cut back by 7 bases and J by 3 bases. The V gene's germline CDR1 is MDHEN and CDR2 SYDVKM. The CDR3 has 13 amino acids. CDR3 protein: CASTGGLGNTIYF. The CDR3 DNA reads as TGTGCCAGCACAGGGGGCCTTGGAAACACCATATATTTT. The full variable domain, rest sourced from reference TRBV28 and TRBJ1-3, is DVKVTQSSRYLVKRTGEKVFLECVQDMDHENMFWYRQDPGLGLRLIYFSYDVKMKEKGDIPEGYSVSREKKERFSLILESASTNQTSMYLCASTGGLGNTIYFGEGSWLTVV.

This sequence joins TRBV28 and TRBJ1-4; a possible D gene is TRBD1 (5 bases). The CDR3 totals 14 residues. The germline V gene has CDR1 MDHEN and CDR2 SYDVKM. Deletions cut 7 bases from V and 5 bases from J, with 14 bases between. CDR3: CASTLGRWNEKLFF. As DNA, the CDR3 is TGTGCCAGCACATTGGGACGGTGGAATGAAAAACTGTTTTTT. Supplemented by reference TRBV28 and TRBJ1-4, the full variable domain reads DVKVTQSSRYLVKRTGEKVFLECVQDMDHENMFWYRQDPGLGLRLIYFSYDVKMKEKGDIPEGYSVSREKKERFSLILESASTNQTSMYLCASTLGRWNEKLFFGSGTQLSVL.